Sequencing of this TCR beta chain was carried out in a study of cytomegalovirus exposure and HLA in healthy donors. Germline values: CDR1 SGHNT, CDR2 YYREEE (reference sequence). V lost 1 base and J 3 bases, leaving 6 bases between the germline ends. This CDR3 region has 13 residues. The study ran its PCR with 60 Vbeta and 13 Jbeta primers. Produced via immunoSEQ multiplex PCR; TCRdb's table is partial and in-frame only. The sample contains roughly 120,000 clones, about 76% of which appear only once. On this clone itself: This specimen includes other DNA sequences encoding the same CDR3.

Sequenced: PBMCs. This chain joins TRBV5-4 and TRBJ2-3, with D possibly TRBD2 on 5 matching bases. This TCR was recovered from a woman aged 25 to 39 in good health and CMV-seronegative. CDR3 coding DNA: TGTGCCAGCAGCTTGTCGGGGACAGATACGCAGTATTTT. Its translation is CASSLSGTDTQYF.